Below are 19 T cell receptor beta chains sequenced from a single sample in a study of identical twins. Each CDR3 protein gets one entry after TCRdb re-called the 5' RACE reads with MiXCR. The table includes a few hundred thousand distinct CDR3 sequences, roughly 15% detected once. The same data also contributed to another study, on yellow fever vaccine responses in identical twins.

Sequenced: CD4+ T cells sorted from blood. These receptor sequences come from a woman under 30 in good health.

This clonotype was detected a few times. V usage is TRBV5-1 and J usage is TRBJ2-7; TRBD2 matches 10 bases. Germline CDR1 is SGHRS and CDR2 is YFSETQ. The CDR3 covers 16 residues. V trimming: 4 bases; J trimming: 0 bases; junction bases outside the gene matches: 7. CDR3 loop: CASSKGLAQYSYEQYF. DNA of the CDR3: TGCGCCAGCAGCAAGGGACTAGCGCAATACTCCTACGAGCAGTACTTC.

This chain connects TRBV12-3 or TRBV12-4 to TRBJ1-4, with no clear D. Trimming shortened V by 5 bases and J by 5 bases, and 3 bases separated the two germline ends. This CDR3 has 11 residues. The CDR3 region has the DNA TGTGCCAGCAGTCCCAATGAAAAACTGTTTTTT. Translating it yields CASSPNEKLFF.

This chain connects TRBV7-9 to TRBJ2-1; D not resolved. CDR3 size: 15 residues. The V end lost 5 bases, the J end lost 8 bases, and 19 bases lay between the germline ends. In germline, CDR1 is SEHNR, CDR2 FQNEAQ (reference sequence). The CDR3 loop reads CASSQGAVPPYEQFF. For the CDR3, the DNA is TGTGCCAGCAGCCAAGGTGCGGTCCCTCCCTATGAGCAGTTCTTC.

This clonotype occurred many times. The chain recombines TRBV12-3 or TRBV12-4 with TRBJ2-5, with 9 bases that match TRBD2. Germline trimming cut 6 bases from V and 5 bases from J; bases unmatched to any gene: 10. CDR3 size: 15 residues. The CDR3 sequence is CASSRTLAGEETQYF. CDR3 DNA: TGTGCCAGCAGCCGTACGTTAGCGGGAGAGGAGACCCAGTACTTC.

This clonotype was picked up many times. The genes are TRBV11-1 and TRBJ2-1; the D gene is possibly TRBD1 (6 bases). Between the trimmed V and J ends, which lost 5 bases and 1 base, there was a span of 21 bases. Per the germline V gene, CDR1 is SGHAT and CDR2 is FQDESV (reference sequence). The CDR3 length is 18 residues. The CDR3 DNA reads TGTGCCAGCAGCGGATCCGTCAGGGGACCGACTTCCTACAATGAGCAGTTCTTC. Its translation is CASSGSVRGPTSYNEQFF.

This clonotype was found a few times. The V call is TRBV5-1, the J call TRBJ1-4; TRBD1 might be the D (6 bases). The CDR3 runs 16 residues. V was trimmed by 4 bases and J by 0 bases, leaving 13 bases between them. The germline V gene has CDR1 SGHRS and CDR2 YFSETQ. Written as DNA, the CDR3 is TGCGCCAGCAGCCCGGACAGACTTGCAACTAATGAAAAACTGTTTTTT. Protein product: CASSPDRLATNEKLFF.

This clonotype was counted only a few times. The CDR3 DNA sequence: TGCGGCCTTAGGGGGGAGACCTACGAGCAGTACGTC. Its translation is CGLRGETYEQYV. The chain combines TRBV20-1 with TRBJ2-7; D possibly matches TRBD1 or TRBD2 (6 bases each). The germline V gene has CDR1 DFQATT and CDR2 SNEGSKA (reference sequence). The CDR3 runs to 12 residues.

This clonotype came up many times. V and J are TRBV12-3 or TRBV12-4 and TRBJ2-1; no clear D. The CDR3 runs 12 residues. Trimming removed 3 bases at V and 9 bases at J, with 9 bases between. As DNA, the CDR3 is TGTGCCAGCAGTTTTTCGCTGGGTGAGCAGTTCTTC. It is translated as CASSFSLGEQFF.

Only a few counts were recorded for this clonotype. J is TRBJ1-4 and V is TRBV12-3 or TRBV12-4; D possibly corresponds to TRBD1 (5 bases). V lost 3 bases and J 8 bases, leaving 16 bases between the germline ends. The length of the CDR3 is 15 residues. The CDR3 nucleotides are TGTGCCAGCAGTTTTCGCTCAGGGTTCAGGGAAAAACTGTTTTTT. Translated: CASSFRSGFREKLFF.

Only a few counts were recorded for this clonotype. This chain joins TRBV6-5 and TRBJ1-5, with TRBD1 as a possible D gene (5 bases). The V end was cut by 3 bases, the J end by 7 bases, with 13 bases between. The CDR3 loop spans 14 amino acids. CDR1 MNHEY and CDR2 SVGAGI come from the germline V gene. The CDR3 spells CASSYRRGGQPQHF. The CDR3 DNA reads TGTGCCAGCAGTTATAGGAGGGGCGGACAGCCCCAGCATTTT.

The chain uses TRBV20-1 and TRBJ2-5, with D possibly TRBD1 on 6 matching bases. V was shortened by 0 bases and J by 4 bases, with 15 bases between the two germline ends. CDR1 is DFQATT, CDR2 SNEGSKA, per germline (reference sequence). This CDR3 region has 15 residues. In nucleotides, the CDR3 is TGCAGTGCTAGAGACCAGGGGCCGGCGGTAGAGACCCAGTACTTC. The encoded protein is CSARDQGPAVETQYF.

This clonotype has more than one count but fewer than ten. The gene calls are TRBV5-6 and TRBJ1-5; the D gene is possibly TRBD1 (6 bases). The CDR3 length is 14 residues. Germline V gene sequence: CDR1 SGHDT, CDR2 YYEEEE. V was shortened by 0 bases and J by 6 bases, with 10 bases between the two germline ends. Written as DNA, the CDR3 is TGTGCCAGCAGCTTGGCAGGGGACCGTCAGCCCCAGCATTTT. It yields the protein CASSLAGDRQPQHF.

This clonotype was detected a few times. This rearrangement joins TRBV3-1 to TRBJ1-4; possibly TRBD1 for D (6 bases). Germline values: CDR1 LGHDT, CDR2 YNNKEL (reference sequence). The CDR3 spans 16 residues. V lost 5 bases, J lost 4 bases, and 17 bases lay in between. CDR3 sequence reads: CASSTSLTGNNEKLFF. The CDR3 coding sequence is TGTGCCAGCAGCACTTCCTTGACAGGAAATAATGAAAAACTGTTTTTT. Filled out from reference TRBV3-1 and TRBJ1-4, the complete variable domain reads DTAVSQTPKYLVTQMGNDKSIKCEQNLGHDTMYWYKQDSKKFLKIMFSYNNKELIINETVPNRFSPKSPDKAHLNLHINSLELGDSAVYFCASSTSLTGNNEKLFFGSGTQLSVL.

The chain uses TRBV20-1 and TRBJ1-4; TRBD1 agrees at 7 bases. The germline V gene has CDR1 DFQATT and CDR2 SNEGSKA (reference sequence). V was pared by 3 bases and J by 3 bases, with 1 base of the junction left unmatched. The CDR3 contains 13 residues. The CDR3 loop reads CSARDRSNEKLFF. The CDR3 region has the DNA TGCAGTGCTAGGGACAGGTCTAATGAAAAACTGTTTTTT.

In this sample, this clonotype turned up many times. This sequence joins TRBV5-1 and TRBJ2-6; D remains ambiguous. Trimming shortened V by 4 bases and J by 0 bases, and 5 bases separated the two germline ends. Germline assignment: CDR1 SGHRS and CDR2 YFSETQ. This CDR3 is 14 amino acids long. The CDR3 sequence: CASSTDSGANVLTF. In DNA form, the CDR3 reads TGCGCCAGCAGCACAGACTCTGGGGCCAACGTCCTGACTTTC.

This clonotype has more than one count but fewer than ten. The V gene is TRBV28, the J gene TRBJ1-2; D may be TRBD1 (5 bases). The germline gives CDR1 MDHEN, CDR2 SYDVKM. Trimming removed 3 bases at V and 1 base at J, with 12 bases between. CDR3 length equals 15 residues. The CDR3 DNA is TGTGCCAGCAGTTTTCCCCCCCAGGGTAACTATGGCTACACCTTC. Amino acid sequence: CASSFPPQGNYGYTF.

This clonotype was counted a few times. The rearrangement links TRBV10-3 to TRBJ2-5, with a weak D call TRBD2 (6 bases). V lost 10 bases and J 2 bases, leaving 14 bases between the germline ends. Germline V gene sequence: CDR1 ENHRY, CDR2 SYGVKD. The CDR3 is made up of 13 amino acids. CDR3 nucleotides: TGTGCCAGCCACCGGGACTTACAAGAGACCCAGTACTTC. Translating it yields CASHRDLQETQYF.

The chain carries TRBV12-3 or TRBV12-4 and TRBJ2-1; TRBD2 matches 8 bases. The junction had 10 bases not matched to a gene; V was cut back by 3 bases and J by 6 bases. The CDR3 has 16 residues. CDR3 bases: TGTGCCAGCAGTTTTGACCCCTACCGGGGGGGCAATGAGCAGTTCTTC. This sequence encodes CASSFDPYRGGNEQFF.

This chain links TRBV14 with TRBJ2-1; the match to TRBD2 covers 7 bases. This CDR3 has 18 amino acids. Germline-derived CDR1 and CDR2 are SGHDN and FVKESK. Trimming removed 0 bases from V and 0 bases from J; junction bases left unmatched: 8. This CDR3 reads CASSQDVGGMNSYNEQFF. The CDR3 DNA follows: TGTGCCAGCAGCCAAGATGTGGGAGGGATGAACTCCTACAATGAGCAGTTCTTC.